These 27 T cell receptor beta chains came from one sample sequenced in a study of regulatory T cells in long-lasting Graves disease. Arm-PCR with iRepertoire HTBI primers amplified the CDR3 regions for these TCR beta libraries. TCRdb reprocessed the multiplex PCR reads via MiXCR and lists one record per CDR3 protein. The sample contains around 250,000 distinct CDR3 sequences, approximately 20% of which appear only once. Time point in this sample: newly diagnosed GD, antithyroid drugs for less than 3 months. Isolated PBMC RNA provided the starting material for the TCR library. The starting material was peripheral blood mononuclear cells (PBMCs), obtained at new diagnosis, from a patient treated with antithyroid drugs. These receptors were obtained from a female donor with Graves disease.

This clonotype has a count of ten or more. The V gene is TRBV28, the J gene TRBJ2-7; D unclear. Trimming pared 7 bases from V and 1 base from J, leaving 11 bases between. CDR1 and CDR2 from the germline V gene are MDHEN and SYDVKM. The CDR3 runs to 13 residues. The CDR3 loop reads CASTDGTSYEQYF. The CDR3 region has the DNA TGTGCCAGCACTGACGGCACGTCCTACGAGCAGTACTTC.

This clonotype occurred many times. The CDR3 coding sequence is TGTGCCAGCAGCTTAGCCGGAGGGACAGGGCAGAAACTGTTTTTT. Translating gives CASSLAGGTGQKLFF. The J gene is TRBJ1-4, the V gene TRBV7-9; the match to TRBD1 covers 9 bases. In germline, CDR1 is SEHNR, CDR2 FQNEAQ (reference sequence). With V trimmed by 0 bases and J by 11 bases, 7 bases remained unmatched. The CDR3 covers 15 residues. Together with reference TRBV7-9 and TRBJ1-4, the CDR3 gives the full variable domain: DTGVSQNPRHKITKRGQNVTFRCDPISEHNRLYWYRQTLGQGPEFLTYFQNEAQLEKSRLLSDRFSAERPKGSFSTLEIQRTEQGDSAMYLCASSLAGGTGQKLFFGSGTQLSVL.

This chain links TRBV2 with TRBJ1-3; D not resolved. The CDR3 covers 14 residues. Germline lookup yields CDR1 SNHLY and CDR2 FYNNEI. V lost 6 bases, J lost 1 base, and 10 bases lay in between. CDR3 nucleotides: TGTGCCAGCAGGGGCTACTATTCTGGAAACACCATATATTTT. This codes for CASRGYYSGNTIYF.

This clonotype was counted between two and nine times. V usage is TRBV20-1 and J usage is TRBJ2-1; D might be TRBD2 (6 bases). Per the germline V gene, CDR1 is DFQATT and CDR2 is SNEGSKA (reference sequence). The length of the CDR3 is 13 residues. V gave up 6 bases and J gave up 9 bases, with 18 bases separating them. The CDR3 region has the DNA TGCAGTGCCGTAATGGGACTCCAGAGTGAGCAGTTCTTC. Amino acids: CSAVMGLQSEQFF.

This clonotype occurred once. A single base is all that separates this from a far larger clone, so a read error is likely. The chain joins TRBV12-3 or TRBV12-4 to TRBJ2-3; 7 positions agree with TRBD1. This CDR3 is 14 amino acids long. J was trimmed by 2 bases and V by 3 bases; bases with no gene match: 2. CDR3 sequence reads: CASSFTGDTDTQYF. DNA for the CDR3: TGTGCCAGCAGTTTCACAGGGGACACAGATACGCAGTATTTT.

This rearrangement joins TRBV7-8 to TRBJ2-3; 13 bases map to TRBD2. V was pared by 7 bases and J by 4 bases, with 8 bases of the junction left unmatched. Per the germline V gene, CDR1 is SGHVS and CDR2 is FQNEAQ. The CDR3 runs to 16 residues. CDR3 in amino acids: CASIRTSGRGADTQYF. The CDR3 bases are TGTGCCAGCATCCGGACTAGCGGGAGAGGCGCAGATACGCAGTATTTT.

Of note for this clonotype: A far bigger clonotype differs at one base, so this is likely a read error. The V call is TRBV2, the J call TRBJ2-7; TRBD2 matches 7 bases. In germline, CDR1 is SNHLY, CDR2 FYNNEI. Losses at the gene ends were 4 bases for V and 7 bases for J; bases not matched to a gene: 10. The CDR3 loop spans 14 amino acids. The chain's CDR3 is CASSVLAESNEQYF. The CDR3 DNA is TGTGCCAGCAGTGTTCTAGCGGAAAGCAATGAGCAGTACTTC.

The V gene is TRBV6-2 or TRBV6-3, the J gene TRBJ2-5; 9 bases are shared with TRBD1. The J call may be wrong; the DNA end is better matched by TRBJ2-1. The CDR3 is 16 amino acids. Germline V gene data show CDR1 as MNHEY and CDR2 as SVGEGT. CDR3 region: CASSLRDRDPFNEQFF. In DNA form, the CDR3 reads TGTGCCAGCAGTTTGAGGGACAGGGACCCCTTCAATGAGCAGTTCTTC.

On this clonotype: A much larger clone lies a single base off, so this may be a read error. The chain combines TRBV4-1 with TRBJ2-1; TRBD2 matches at 10 bases. The CDR3 is 13 residues long. CDR1 and CDR2 (germline): MGHRA, YSYEKL. This CDR3 reads CASGLAGANDQFF. The DNA of the CDR3 is TGCGCCAGCGGGCTAGCGGGAGCCAATGATCAGTTCTTC.

Many counts were recorded for this clonotype. This chain joins TRBV19 and TRBJ2-5; D unclear. The CDR3 consists of 13 residues. V lost 4 bases, J lost 2 bases, and 8 bases lay in between. Germline V gives CDR1 LNHDA, CDR2 SQIVND (reference sequence). This CDR3 is CASSSQSQETQYF. The CDR3, as DNA: TGTGCCAGTAGTAGTCAGAGTCAAGAGACCCAGTACTTC.

This clonotype was detected many times. The rearrangement uses TRBV20-1 and TRBJ2-3; D remains unclear. The CDR3 has 13 amino acids. V lost 0 bases and J 2 bases, leaving 6 bases between the germline ends. Germline V gene data show CDR1 as DFQATT and CDR2 as SNEGSKA (reference sequence). The CDR3 DNA sequence: TGCAGTGCTAGAGATCCAATCACAGATACGCAGTATTTT. Translated: CSARDPITDTQYF.

This clonotype was seen ten or more times. The genes are TRBV3-1 and TRBJ2-2, with 7 bases aligning to TRBD2. CDR3 length: 14 residues. CDR1 LGHDT and CDR2 YNNKEL come from the germline V gene (reference sequence). V shed 4 bases and J 5 bases; nucleotides not matched to a gene: 4. The CDR3 region is CASSREGWTGELFF. The CDR3 DNA follows: TGTGCCAGCAGCCGGGAGGGCTGGACCGGGGAGCTGTTTTTT.

V usage is TRBV11-2 and J usage is TRBJ2-7; D is ambiguous. Trimming pared 4 bases from V and 4 bases from J, leaving 11 bases between. The germline gives CDR1 SGHAT, CDR2 FQNNGV. The CDR3 is 13 residues long. The CDR3 spells CASSSTARYEQYF. The DNA for the CDR3 is TGTGCCAGCAGCTCAACGGCTCGATACGAGCAGTACTTC.

This clonotype was picked up many times. J is TRBJ1-4 and V is TRBV2; TRBD1 aligns across 10 bases. V gave up 3 bases and J gave up 8 bases; unmatched junction bases: 6. The CDR3 sequence is 15 residues long. Germline assignment: CDR1 SNHLY and CDR2 FYNNEI. CDR3 nucleotide sequence: TGTGCCAGCAGTGAGGGCCGGGACAGGGGAGAAAAACTGTTTTTT. Translated: CASSEGRDRGEKLFF.

This clonotype was observed many times. Germline and junction disagree at one end, which may indicate a read error. The rearrangement uses TRBV7-8 and TRBJ2-5; 8 bases line up with TRBD2. CDR3 size: 13 residues. Germline CDR1 SGHVS, CDR2 FQNEAQ. CDR3 sequence reads: CASSFGRGEAQYF. DNA for the CDR3: TGTGCCAGCAGCTTCGGGAGGGGAGAGGCCCAGTACTTC. The whole variable domain, remainder taken from reference TRBV7-8 and TRBJ2-5, is GAGVSQSPRYKVAKRGQDVALRCDPISGHVSLFWYQQALGQGPEFLTYFQNEAQLDKSGLPSDRFFAERPEGSVSTLKIQRTQQEDSAVYLCASSFGRGEAQYFGPGTRLLVL.

This clonotype was detected ten times or more. The rearrangement links TRBV6-1 to TRBJ2-7; possibly TRBD1 for D (6 bases). V lost 6 bases and J lost 2, with 17 bases in between. Germline V CDR1 and CDR2: MNHNS, SASEGT. CDR3 length: 15 residues. CDR3 protein: CASSRRTVGTYEQYF. The CDR3 DNA reads as TGTGCCAGCAGCAGGCGGACAGTCGGTACCTACGAGCAGTACTTC.

This clonotype occurred many times. This chain links TRBV29-1 with TRBJ2-3; 7 bases are a match to TRBD2. Per the germline V gene, CDR1 is SQVTM and CDR2 is ANQGSEA. This CDR3 comprises 17 residues. Trimming took 4 bases from V and 0 from J; bases not matched to a gene: 13. In DNA form, the CDR3 reads TGCAGCGTTGGATCAGAGAGAGCGGGATACAGCACAGATACGCAGTATTTT. Its translation: CSVGSERAGYSTDTQYF.

The table lists this clonotype with many counts. The rearrangement joins TRBV28 to TRBJ2-1, with TRBD2 matching 11 bases. This CDR3 contains 16 residues. J lost 6 bases, V lost 3 bases, and 7 bases had no gene match. Germline values: CDR1 MDHEN, CDR2 SYDVKM. CDR3 sequence (DNA): TGTGCCAGCAGTTTCATCGGGCTAGCGGGAGGCAATGAGCAGTTCTTC. Translating gives CASSFIGLAGGNEQFF.

For this clonotype: A much larger clone lies one base from this, so it may be a read error. The chain links TRBV12-3 or TRBV12-4 to TRBJ1-3; tentative D call: TRBD1 (5 bases). The CDR3 runs 21 residues. The CDR3 coding sequence is TGTGCCAGCAGTCTCCCTTGGGGGGGAATCCTTTCCCGAGGCTCTGGAGACACCATATATTTT. It is translated as CASSLPWGGILSRGSGDTIYF.

This clonotype occurred many times. The rearrangement joins TRBV7-6 to TRBJ1-3, with D unclear. Germline V lookup: CDR1 SGHVS, CDR2 FNYEAQ. The V and J ends lost 5 bases and 4 bases respectively, with 9 bases between them. CDR3 size: 13 residues. CDR3 in amino acids: CASSLLTGNTIYF. The CDR3 nucleotides read TGTGCCAGCAGCCTCCTCACAGGAAACACCATATATTTT.

This clonotype was recorded many times. V usage is TRBV30 and J usage is TRBJ2-1, with D perhaps TRBD2 (5 bases). Trimming left V 5 bases short and J 3 bases short, with 8 bases between. Germline V gene sequence: CDR1 GTSNPN, CDR2 SVGIG (reference sequence). CDR3 length equals 12 residues. The CDR3 DNA is TGTGCCTGGCTCCGGGGCTACAATGAGCAGTTCTTC. It encodes CAWLRGYNEQFF. Combining the CDR3 with reference TRBV30 and TRBJ2-1 gives the whole variable domain SQTIHQWPATLVQPVGSPLSLECTVEGTSNPNLYWYRQAAGRGLQLLFYSVGIGQISSEVPQNLSASRPQDRQFILSSKKLLLSDSGFYLCAWLRGYNEQFFGPGTRLTVL.

At least ten counts were recorded for this clonotype. The V gene is TRBV18, the J gene TRBJ2-1; D is unclear. The V end was cut by 3 bases, the J end by 0 bases, with 9 bases between. The V gene's germline CDR1 is KGHSH and CDR2 LQKENI. The CDR3 consists of 15 residues. The CDR3 DNA sequence: TGTGCCAGCTCACCGATGGCTAGCTCCTACAATGAGCAGTTCTTC. Residues: CASSPMASSYNEQFF.

This clonotype was seen ten or more times. An end of the junction differs from the germline gene, which may be a read error. The V call is TRBV6-1, the J call TRBJ1-2, with TRBD1 as a possible D gene (5 bases). The CDR3 runs 12 residues. Looked up from germline, CDR1 is MNHNS and CDR2 is SASEGT. CDR3 in DNA: TGTGCCAGCAGCCGTGGACACGCGGATACGAGCTTC. Translated, it gives CASSRGHADTSF.

In the case of this clonotype: A read error likely explains this, since a far larger clone differs by one base. The chain couples TRBV2 to TRBJ1-4; 7 positions agree with TRBD1. Germline V gene data show CDR1 as SNHLY and CDR2 as FYNNEI. The CDR3 contains 17 residues. The CDR3 protein is CASSSNRGPSTNERLFF. DNA of the CDR3: TGTGCCAGCAGTTCGAACAGGGGTCCCTCAACTAATGAAAGACTGTTTTTT.

This clonotype was detected many times. The gene calls are TRBV20-1 and TRBJ1-2; 10 nucleotides match TRBD1. The CDR3 has 15 residues. V lost 0 bases to trimming and J lost 7 bases; unmatched junction nucleotides: 8. Germline-derived CDR1 and CDR2 are DFQATT and SNEGSKA (reference sequence). CDR3 sequence: CSARDSWTGGFGYTF. In DNA, the CDR3 is TGCAGTGCTAGAGATTCTTGGACAGGGGGTTTTGGCTACACCTTC.

J is TRBJ2-4 and V is TRBV7-9, with TRBD2 matching 9 bases. The J call may be faulty, since TRBJ2-1 better matches the DNA end. This CDR3 spans 15 amino acids. The germline V gene has CDR1 SEHNR and CDR2 FQNEAQ (reference sequence). DNA for the CDR3: TGTGCCGCTCAGTCCAGCGGGAGGTTTGGGAATGAGCAGTTCTTC. Translating it yields CAAQSSGRFGNEQFF.

At least ten counts were recorded for this clonotype. The chain recombines TRBV19 with TRBJ2-1; TRBD2 agrees at 11 bases. The CDR3 is 16 amino acids. Per germline, CDR1 LNHDA and CDR2 SQIVND (reference sequence). The ends lost 5 bases at V and 3 bases at J; junction bases unmatched: 6. CDR3 in DNA: TGTGCCAGTAGTCCTCCTAGCGGGAGGAGCTACAATGAGCAGTTCTTC. This encodes CASSPPSGRSYNEQFF.